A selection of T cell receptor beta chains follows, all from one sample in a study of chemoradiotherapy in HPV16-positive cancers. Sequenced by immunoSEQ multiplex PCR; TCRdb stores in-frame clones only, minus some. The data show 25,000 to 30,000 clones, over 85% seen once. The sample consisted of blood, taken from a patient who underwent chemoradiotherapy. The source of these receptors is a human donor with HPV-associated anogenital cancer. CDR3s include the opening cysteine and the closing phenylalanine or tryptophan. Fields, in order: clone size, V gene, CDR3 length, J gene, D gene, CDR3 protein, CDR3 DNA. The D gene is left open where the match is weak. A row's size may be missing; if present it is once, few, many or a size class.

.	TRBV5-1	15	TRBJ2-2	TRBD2	CASSYSGSYTGELFF	TGCGCCAGCAGCTATAGCGGGAGCTACACCGGGGAGCTGTTTTTT
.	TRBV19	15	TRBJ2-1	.	CASSMRDLDGNEQFF	TGTGCCAGTAGTATGAGGGACTTAGACGGCAATGAGCAGTTCTTC
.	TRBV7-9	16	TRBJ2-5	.	CASSLTSAVHKETQYF	TGTGCCAGCAGCCTCACTAGTGCAGTACATAAAGAGACCCAGTACTTC
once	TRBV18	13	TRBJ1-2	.	CASSLSGEDGYTF	TGTGCCAGCTCACTCTCGGGGGAAGATGGCTACACCTTC
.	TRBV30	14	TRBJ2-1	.	CACRTFPRGGEQFF	TGTGCCTGCCGCACGTTCCCCAGGGGGGGTGAGCAGTTCTTC
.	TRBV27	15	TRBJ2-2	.	CASSWDWYNTGELFF	TGTGCCAGCAGTTGGGACTGGTACAACACCGGGGAGCTGTTTTTT
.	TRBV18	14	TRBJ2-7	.	CASSLQGETYEQYF	TGTGCCAGCTCACTGCAGGGTGAGACCTACGAGCAGTACTTC
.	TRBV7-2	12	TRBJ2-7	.	CASSFRQEEQYF	TGTGCCAGCAGCTTCAGACAAGAAGAGCAGTACTTC
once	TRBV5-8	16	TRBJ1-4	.	CASSLRRSATNEKLFF	TGTGCCAGCAGCCTCCGACGGAGCGCAACTAATGAAAAACTGTTTTTT
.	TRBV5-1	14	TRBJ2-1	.	CASSFPDPNNEQFF	TGCGCCAGCAGCTTCCCGGATCCTAACAATGAGCAGTTCTTC
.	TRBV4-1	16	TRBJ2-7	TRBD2	CASSQEDTAGGDEQYF	TGCGCCAGCAGCCAAGAGGATACAGCGGGAGGCGACGAGCAGTACTTC
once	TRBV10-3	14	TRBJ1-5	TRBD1	CAAAGDREGQPQHF	TGTGCGGCGGCGGGGGACAGGGAAGGCCAGCCCCAGCATTTT
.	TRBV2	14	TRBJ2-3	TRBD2	CASRTPSGTDTQYF	TGTGCCAGCAGGACCCCTAGCGGAACAGATACGCAGTATTTT
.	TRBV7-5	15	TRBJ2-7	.	CVRSLILAGMGEQYF	TGTGTCAGAAGCTTAATTCTAGCGGGAATGGGCGAGCAGTACTTC
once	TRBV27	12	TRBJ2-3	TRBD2	CASSLGGDTQYF	TGTGCCAGCAGTTTGGGGGGGGATACGCAGTATTTT